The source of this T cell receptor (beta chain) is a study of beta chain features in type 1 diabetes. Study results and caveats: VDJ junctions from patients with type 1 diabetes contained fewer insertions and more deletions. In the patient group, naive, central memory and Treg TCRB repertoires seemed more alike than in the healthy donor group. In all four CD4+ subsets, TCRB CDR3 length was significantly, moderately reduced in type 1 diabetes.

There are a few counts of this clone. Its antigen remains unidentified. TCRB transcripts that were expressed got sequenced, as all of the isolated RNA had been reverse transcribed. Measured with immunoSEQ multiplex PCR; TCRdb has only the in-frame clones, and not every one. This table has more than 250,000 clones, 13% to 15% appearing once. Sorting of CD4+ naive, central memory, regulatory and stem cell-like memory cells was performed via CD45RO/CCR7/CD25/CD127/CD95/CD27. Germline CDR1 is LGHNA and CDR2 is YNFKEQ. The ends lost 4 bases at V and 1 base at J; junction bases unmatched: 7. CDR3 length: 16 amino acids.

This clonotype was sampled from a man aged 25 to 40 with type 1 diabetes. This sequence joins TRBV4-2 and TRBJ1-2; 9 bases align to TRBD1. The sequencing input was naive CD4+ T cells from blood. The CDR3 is CASSLSGTGYNYGYTF. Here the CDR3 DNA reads TGTGCCAGCAGCCTGAGCGGGACAGGGTATAACTATGGCTACACCTTC.